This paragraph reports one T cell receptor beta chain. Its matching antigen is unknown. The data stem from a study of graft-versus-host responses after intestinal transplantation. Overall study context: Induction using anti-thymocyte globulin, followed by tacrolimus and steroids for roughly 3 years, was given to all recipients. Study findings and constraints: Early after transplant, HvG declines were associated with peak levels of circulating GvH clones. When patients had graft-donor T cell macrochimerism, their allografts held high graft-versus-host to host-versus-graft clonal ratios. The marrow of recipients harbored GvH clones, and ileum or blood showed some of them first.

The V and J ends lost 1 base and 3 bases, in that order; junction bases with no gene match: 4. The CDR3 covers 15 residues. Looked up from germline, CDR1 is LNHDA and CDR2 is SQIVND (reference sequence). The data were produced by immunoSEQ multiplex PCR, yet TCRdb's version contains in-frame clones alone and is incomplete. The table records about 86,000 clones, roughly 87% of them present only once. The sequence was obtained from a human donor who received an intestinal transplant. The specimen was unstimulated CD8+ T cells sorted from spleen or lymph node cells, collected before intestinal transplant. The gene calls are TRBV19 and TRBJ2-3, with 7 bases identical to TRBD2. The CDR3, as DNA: TGTGCCAGTAGTATAGGCGGGAGTGGAACAGATACGCAGTATTTT. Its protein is CASSIGGSGTDTQYF.